This T cell receptor beta chain is drawn from a study of cytomegalovirus exposure and HLA in healthy donors. Regarding the study as a whole: Indistinguishability led to the exclusion of some V segments, TRBV6-2 and TRBV6-3 included. Previously analyzed data showed that most TCR beta V segments were productive at a frequency of about 87% or about 30%. TCR beta chain V- and J-gene trimming was linked, in a later analysis, to a missense variant in DCLRE1C.

PCR was performed using 60 Vbeta and 13 Jbeta primers. Original handling: As a later analysis found, there were 82 million or so unique TCR beta chains, of which some 9.9 million were shared. Some clones are missing from TCRdb's copy, which holds only in-frame ones; the method was immunoSEQ multiplex PCR. That table supplies the V and J calls and clone size; D and trimming were determined from the DNA. This repertoire shows some 150,000 clones, almost 85% found once; its top ten account for around 6.2%. As to this clone: The antigen remains unidentified.

J gave up 9 bases and V 4 bases, and 9 bases lay outside the gene matches. The CDR3 is 15 residues long. Germline V lookup: CDR1 SGHRS, CDR2 YFSETQ. The receptor was derived from a man aged 25 to 40 in good health and CMV-seropositive. The chain uses TRBV5-1 and TRBJ1-6; 8 positions match TRBD1. Specimen: PBMCs. The CDR3 loop is CASSTGQGRTSPLHF. DNA of the CDR3: TGCGCCAGCAGCACCGGACAGGGAAGGACTTCACCCCTCCACTTT.